What follows are 20 T cell receptor beta chains derived from one specimen sequenced in a study of T cell repertoires in cytomegalovirus infection. No cognate antigen is known for these TCRs. A single record per CDR3 protein comes from TCRdb applying MiXCR to the reads. The table records some 940,000 distinct CDR3 sequences, about 33% of them present only once. Sample: cultured CD8+ T cells from PBMCs, taken from culture after CMV antigen stimulation. These receptors were collected from a human donor in good health (CMV status not recorded). Some clones in this sample may be carry-over from other donors' samples.

The chain joins TRBV25-1 to TRBJ1-2; a possible D gene is TRBD1 (5 bases). The ends were cut back, 4 bases at V and 0 bases at J, with 9 bases in the middle. Germline CDR1 is MGHDK and CDR2 is SYGVNS. CDR3 size: 14 residues. The DNA of the CDR3 is TGTGCCAGCAGTGGAGGGGAAGCTAACTATGGCTACACCTTC. Translated, it gives CASSGGEANYGYTF.

The V call is TRBV7-6, the J call TRBJ2-1, with TRBD2 matching 16 bases. The CDR3 contains 16 residues. Trimming removed 6 bases from V and 12 bases from J; junction bases left unmatched: 11. Looked up from germline, CDR1 is SGHVS and CDR2 is FNYEAQ. The CDR3 protein is CASRGGTSGGASGQFF. The CDR3 DNA reads as TGTGCCAGCAGAGGTGGGACTAGCGGGGGGGCCTCTGGGCAGTTCTTC. The entire variable domain, with the rest obtained from reference TRBV7-6 and TRBJ2-1, is as follows: GAGVSQSPRYKVTKRGQDVALRCDPISGHVSLYWYRQALGQGPEFLTYFNYEAQQDKSGLPNDRFSAERPEGSISTLTIQRTEQRDSAMYRCASRGGTSGGASGQFFGPGTRLTVL.

The chain joins TRBV11-1 to TRBJ2-5; TRBD2 matches at 10 bases. The CDR3 has 18 residues. Germline values: CDR1 SGHAT, CDR2 FQDESV (reference sequence). V was clipped by 2 bases and J by 1 base; unmatched bases: 10. This CDR3 reads CASSLRVGASGGQETQYF. DNA for the CDR3: TGTGCCAGCAGCTTAAGGGTCGGAGCTAGCGGGGGCCAAGAGACCCAGTACTTC.

This rearrangement joins TRBV7-9 to TRBJ2-5, with D tentatively TRBD2 (6 bases). The V end was cut by 4 bases, the J end by 3 bases, with 15 bases between. Germline assignment: CDR1 SEHNR and CDR2 FQNEAQ (reference sequence). The CDR3 is 15 amino acids. The CDR3 DNA reads as TGTGCCAGCAGCTGGAGGGACCCGGGGGAAGAGACCCAGTACTTC. Its protein is CASSWRDPGEETQYF.

The gene calls are TRBV7-8 and TRBJ2-1, with D possibly matching TRBD2 (6 bases). Per germline, CDR1 SGHVS and CDR2 FQNEAQ. This CDR3 contains 17 residues. Deletions cut 1 base from V and 2 bases from J, with 15 bases between. The DNA for the CDR3 is TGTGCCAGCAGCTTAGACGGAGGGGATCTGACCTACAATGAGCAGTTCTTC. It yields the protein CASSLDGGDLTYNEQFF.

This clonotype was seen a handful of times. The chain couples TRBV14 to TRBJ2-5; D gene unclear. Germline values: CDR1 SGHDN, CDR2 FVKESK. The length of the CDR3 is 14 residues. V was trimmed by 3 bases and J by 2 bases, leaving 10 bases between them. CDR3 in DNA: TGTGCCAGCAGCCATGCAGAAGGGCAAGAGACCCAGTACTTC. Its protein product is CASSHAEGQETQYF.

The genes are TRBV19 and TRBJ2-3; D possibly uses TRBD1 or TRBD2 (5 bases each). Germline CDR1 reads LNHDA; CDR2 reads SQIVND (reference sequence). CDR3 length equals 14 residues. Between the trimmed V and J ends, which lost 3 bases and 6 bases, there was a span of 13 bases. The CDR3 sequence is CASSITGAQDTQYF. For the CDR3, the DNA is TGTGCCAGTAGTATTACCGGGGCGCAGGATACGCAGTATTTT.

The V call is TRBV2, the J call TRBJ2-3, with 9 bases matching TRBD1. CDR3 length: 16 residues. V gave up 1 base and J gave up 4 bases; unmatched junction bases: 6. Germline V gene sequence: CDR1 SNHLY, CDR2 FYNNEI. CDR3: CASSEGRTGDPDTQYF. CDR3 bases: TGTGCCAGCAGTGAAGGTCGGACAGGGGACCCAGATACGCAGTATTTT.

This chain joins TRBV4-1 and TRBJ2-1; D is undetermined. In germline, CDR1 is MGHRA, CDR2 YSYEKL. This CDR3 is built from 15 residues. V lost 0 bases to trimming and J lost 5 bases, with 11 bases between them. CDR3 residues: CASSQDPGPDNEQFF. CDR3 coding DNA: TGCGCCAGCAGCCAAGATCCAGGTCCAGACAATGAGCAGTTCTTC.

This sequence joins TRBV28 and TRBJ2-7, with D possibly TRBD2 on 6 matching bases. V was clipped by 4 bases and J by 5 bases, with 15 bases between them. Germline V gives CDR1 MDHEN, CDR2 SYDVKM. CDR3 length equals 14 residues. This CDR3 reads CASSYWGTGDEQYV. CDR3 DNA sequence: TGTGCCAGCAGTTACTGGGGGACTGGCGACGAGCAGTACGTC.

The CDR3 DNA reads as TGCGCCAGCAGCTTGGCCGCGGGGGCCTTCGATGAGCAGTTCTTC. It translates to CASSLAAGAFDEQFF. The chain recombines TRBV5-1 with TRBJ2-1; possibly TRBD2 for D (7 bases). The CDR3 has 15 amino acids. CDR1 is SGHRS, CDR2 YFSETQ, per germline. V lost 0 bases to trimming and J lost 8 bases, with 15 bases between them.

The chain combines TRBV10-3 with TRBJ2-2, with 7 bases that match TRBD1. This CDR3 has 14 amino acids. V dropped 11 bases and J dropped 7; count of bases not matched to a gene: 13. Germline CDR1 and CDR2: ENHRY and SYGVKD. Written as DNA, the CDR3 is TGTGCCGCGCGGACCGGGACAGCCGGCGGGGAGCTGTTTTTT. This codes for CAARTGTAGGELFF.

In its sample, this clonotype was seen once. The rearrangement uses TRBV7-6 and TRBJ2-3, with TRBD1 identical over 7 bases. Per germline, CDR1 SGHVS and CDR2 FNYEAQ. This CDR3 contains 14 residues. J was trimmed by 2 bases and V by 6 bases; bases with no gene match: 5. The CDR3 DNA is TGTGCCAGCAGACTGACAGGGATCACAGATACGCAGTATTTT. This gives the protein CASRLTGITDTQYF. Based on the CDR3 plus reference TRBV7-6 and TRBJ2-3, the full variable domain is GAGVSQSPRYKVTKRGQDVALRCDPISGHVSLYWYRQALGQGPEFLTYFNYEAQQDKSGLPNDRFSAERPEGSISTLTIQRTEQRDSAMYRCASRLTGITDTQYFGPGTRLTVL.

The chain employs TRBV9 and TRBJ2-5, with unresolved D. Trimming stripped 0 bases from V and 0 bases from J, with 6 bases between. The length of the CDR3 is 14 residues. The germline CDR1 and CDR2 sequences are SGDLS and YYNGEE. CDR3 coding DNA: TGTGCCAGCAGCGTAGCTCGGTACCAAGAGACCCAGTACTTC. It encodes CASSVARYQETQYF. Full variable domain (rest looked up from reference TRBV9 and TRBJ2-5): DSGVTQTPKHLITATGQRVTLRCSPRSGDLSVYWYQQSLDQGLQFLIQYYNGEERAKGNILERFSAQQFPDLHSELNLSSLELGDSALYFCASSVARYQETQYFGPGTRLLVL.

Ten or more counts support this clonotype. V gene TRBV6-1 combines with J gene TRBJ2-3; the match to TRBD1 covers 7 bases. The CDR3 loop spans 13 amino acids. From germline, CDR1 is MNHNS and CDR2 SASEGT. V was clipped by 11 bases and J by 1 base; unmatched bases: 6. The CDR3 sequence: CASRDRGTDTQYF. CDR3 nucleotides: TGTGCCTCCCGGGACAGAGGCACAGATACGCAGTATTTT.

This clonotype was picked up many times. The chain joins TRBV7-8 to TRBJ1-1; unclear D gene. Trimming removed 1 base from V and 0 bases from J, with 9 bases in between. The germline gives CDR1 SGHVS, CDR2 FQNEAQ. CDR3 length: 15 amino acids. CDR3 sequence: CASSLGPALNTEAFF. The CDR3 DNA sequence: TGTGCCAGCAGCTTAGGCCCAGCACTGAACACTGAAGCTTTCTTT. Filled out from reference TRBV7-8 and TRBJ1-1, the complete variable domain reads GAGVSQSPRYKVAKRGQDVALRCDPISGHVSLFWYQQALGQGPEFLTYFQNEAQLDKSGLPSDRFFAERPEGSVSTLKIQRTQQEDSAVYLCASSLGPALNTEAFFGQGTRLTVV.

DNA for the CDR3: TGTGCCAGTAGTCCCTTGGGGGCCTTCGGGACGGCGGCTGCGGAGACCCAGTACTTC. Translating it yields CASSPLGAFGTAAAETQYF. The chain uses TRBV19 and TRBJ2-5; possibly TRBD1 for D (6 bases). The CDR3 covers 19 residues. The ends were cut back, 5 bases at V and 5 bases at J, with 30 bases in the middle. Germline CDR1 is LNHDA and CDR2 is SQIVND (reference sequence). Full variable domain (missing parts from reference TRBV19 and TRBJ2-5): DGGITQSPKYLFRKEGQNVTLSCEQNLNHDAMYWYRQDPGQGLRLIYYSQIVNDFQKGDIAEGYSVSREKKESFPLTVTSAQKNPTAFYLCASSPLGAFGTAAAETQYFGPGTRLLVL.

This clonotype was counted only a few times. CDR3 in amino acids: CASSIGPIKPQHF. CDR3 bases: TGTGCCAGTAGTATCGGGCCTATTAAGCCCCAGCATTTT. The gene calls are TRBV19 and TRBJ1-5; no clear D gene. V gave up 3 bases and J gave up 8 bases, with 11 bases separating them. Per germline, CDR1 LNHDA and CDR2 SQIVND (reference sequence). CDR3 size: 13 residues.

This clonotype was counted between two and nine times. The chain carries TRBV12-3 or TRBV12-4 and TRBJ1-5; D gene unclear. V gave up 5 bases and J gave up 5 bases, with 13 bases separating them. There are 14 residues in the CDR3. The CDR3 DNA follows: TGTGCCAGCAGTCAGCGGGGATCGGATCAGCCCCAGCATTTT. It is translated as CASSQRGSDQPQHF.

In its sample, this clonotype was seen a few times. The chain employs TRBV27 and TRBJ2-4; D is possibly TRBD2 (5 bases). Trimming took 2 bases from V and 0 from J, leaving 8 bases between them. CDR1 MNHEY and CDR2 SMNVEV come from the germline V gene (reference sequence). The CDR3 sequence is 15 residues long. CDR3: CASSLTAGAKNIQYF. As DNA, the CDR3 is TGTGCCAGCAGTTTAACCGCGGGAGCCAAAAACATTCAGTACTTC.